The T cell receptor (beta chain) under discussion was sequenced for a study of response to subunit inactivated influenza vaccine. Using its own MiXCR run on the RT-PCR reads, TCRdb lists one record per CDR3 protein. The sample lists hundreds of thousands of distinct CDR3 sequences; about 18% were seen once. General study points: Every seasonal influenza vaccination brings in few new T cells, the authors suggested.

Losses at the gene ends were 5 bases for V and 5 bases for J; bases not matched to a gene: 5. The CDR3 runs 13 residues. Per the germline V gene, CDR1 is SGHRS and CDR2 is YFSETQ. The table lists this clonotype with a few counts. Its specificity is unknown. This TCR was recovered from a man aged 50 to 60 who received an inactivated influenza vaccine. The sample here was PBMCs from blood, taken 5 to 6 days after vaccination. The rearrangement uses TRBV5-1 and TRBJ2-3, with TRBD2 matching over 7 bases. Here the CDR3 DNA reads TGCGCCAGCAGGGAGACTAGCCTAGATACGCAGTATTTT. Residues: CASRETSLDTQYF. The whole variable domain, remainder taken from reference TRBV5-1 and TRBJ2-3, is KAGVTQTPRYLIKTRGQQVTLSCSPISGHRSVSWYQQTPGQGLQFLFEYFSETQRNKGNFPGRFSGRQFSNSRSEMNVSTLELGDSALYLCASRETSLDTQYFGPGTRLTVL.